This T cell receptor beta chain was recovered during a study of T cell responses to AZD1222 COVID-19 vaccine. Notes on the study in general: There were mostly white British donors and more females than males, and clonal diversity was possibly underestimated.

About this clone itself: Its target is not known.

Generated by immunoSEQ multiplex PCR, the TCRdb table keeps only in-frame clones and is missing some. The sample carries approximately 140,000 clones, roughly 94% recorded once. V trimming: 6 bases; J trimming: 0 bases; junction bases outside the gene matches: 8. Germline V lookup: CDR1 MDHEN, CDR2 SYDVKM. The CDR3 totals 16 residues. The TCR sequence derives from an adult in good health. Sequenced here: peripheral blood, sampled on day 0 of AZD1222 vaccination. The chain recombines TRBV28 with TRBJ1-5; 7 bases align to TRBD1. In DNA form, the CDR3 reads TGTGCCAGCAGCCGACAGGGTATCGGTAGCAATCAGCCCCAGCATTTT. Encoded protein: CASSRQGIGSNQPQHF.